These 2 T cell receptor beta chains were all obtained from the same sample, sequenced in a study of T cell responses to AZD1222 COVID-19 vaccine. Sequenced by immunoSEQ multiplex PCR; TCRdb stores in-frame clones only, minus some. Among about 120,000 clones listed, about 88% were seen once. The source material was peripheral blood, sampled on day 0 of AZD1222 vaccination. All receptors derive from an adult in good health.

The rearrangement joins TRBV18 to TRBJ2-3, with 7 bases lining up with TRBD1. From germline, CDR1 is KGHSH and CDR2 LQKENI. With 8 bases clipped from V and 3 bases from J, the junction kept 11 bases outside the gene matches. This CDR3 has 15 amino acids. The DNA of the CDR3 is TGTGCCAGCACCCGACAGGGAGTCGGTACAGATACGCAGTATTTT. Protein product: CASTRQGVGTDTQYF.

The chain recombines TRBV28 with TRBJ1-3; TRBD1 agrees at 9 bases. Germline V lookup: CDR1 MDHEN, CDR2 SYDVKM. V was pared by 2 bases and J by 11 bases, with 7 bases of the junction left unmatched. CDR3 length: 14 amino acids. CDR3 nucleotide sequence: TGTGCCAGCAGTTTAGGCCCGGGACAGGGTTCCATATATTTT. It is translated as CASSLGPGQGSIYF.